The source of this T cell receptor (beta chain) is a study of STAT5B mutations in CD4+ large granular lymphocyte leukemia. Study-level results: Top patient clones used TRBV06 genes more often: 8/27 versus 2/35 in controls.

As to this clone: Antigen: not known.

Sequencing was at survey level. The assay was immunoSEQ multiplex PCR, and TCRdb's table has in-frame clones only and misses some. This sample has fewer than 50,000 clones, with approximately 86% found just once. V was clipped by 3 bases and J by 7 bases, with 18 bases between them. Germline V CDR1 and CDR2: KGHSH, LQKENI. This CDR3 comprises 16 residues. The chain is built from TRBV18 and TRBJ2-2, with D possibly being TRBD2 (6 bases). Sequenced: CD4+ T cells from blood buffy coats. This receptor was identified in a human donor in good health. For the CDR3, the DNA is TGTGCCAGCTCACCCATCCCGGGGGAGCAAGGCGGGGAGCTGTTTTTT. Amino acids: CASSPIPGEQGGELFF.